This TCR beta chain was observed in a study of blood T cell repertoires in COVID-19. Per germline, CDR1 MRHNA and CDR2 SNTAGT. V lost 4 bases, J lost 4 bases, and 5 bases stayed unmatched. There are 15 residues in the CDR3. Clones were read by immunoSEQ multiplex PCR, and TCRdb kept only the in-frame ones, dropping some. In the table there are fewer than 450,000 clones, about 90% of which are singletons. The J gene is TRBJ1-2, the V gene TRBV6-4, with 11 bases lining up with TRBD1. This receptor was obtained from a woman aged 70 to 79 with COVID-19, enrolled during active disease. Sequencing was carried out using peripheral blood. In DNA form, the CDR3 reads TGTGCCAGCAGTGTACGGACAGGGGGCCCCTATGGCTACACCTTC. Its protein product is CASSVRTGGPYGYTF.